This entry lists 19 T cell receptor beta chains sequenced from one sample in a study of T cells after yellow fever vaccination. MiXCR, run by TCRdb on the 5' RACE reads, gives a single entry per CDR3 protein. The data contain about 45,000 distinct CDR3 sequences, 6.8% of them singletons. This specimen consisted of CD8+ T cells not binding an NS4B(214-222) dextramer, sorted from PBMCs, obtained 45 days after the yellow fever booster vaccination. The origin of the receptors is a man younger than 45 who received the YFV17D yellow fever vaccine.

This clonotype occurred many times. This chain connects TRBV28 to TRBJ1-5; D remains unclear. Trimming cost V 4 bases and J 4 bases, with 2 bases left between them. Germline V gives CDR1 MDHEN, CDR2 SYDVKM. The CDR3 has 11 residues. The CDR3 nucleotides are TGTGCCAGCAGTTATAATCAGCCCCAGCATTTT. Protein sequence: CASSYNQPQHF.

This clonotype was seen many times. The chain has TRBV20-1 and TRBJ2-1, with a weak D call TRBD2 (5 bases). Looked up from germline, CDR1 is DFQATT and CDR2 is SNEGSKA (reference sequence). The CDR3 is 14 residues long. V dropped 7 bases and J dropped 0 bases, with 13 bases sitting between them. The CDR3 DNA is TGCAGTGTTCATCCGGGATACTCCTACAATGAGCAGTTCTTC. Protein sequence: CSVHPGYSYNEQFF.

This clonotype was counted ten times or more. The chain has TRBV14 and TRBJ2-1; no definite D call. The V gene lost 0 bases and the J gene lost 3 bases, with 18 bases spanning the gap. The germline V gene has CDR1 SGHDN and CDR2 FVKESK. The CDR3 runs 18 residues. The CDR3, as DNA: TGTGCCAGCAGCCAAGATCATAAGCGAGCGACCCGCTACAATGAGCAGTTCTTC. This codes for CASSQDHKRATRYNEQFF.

At least ten counts were recorded for this clonotype. The chain joins TRBV24-1 to TRBJ2-2, with D uncertain. CDR3 length: 13 amino acids. With 7 bases removed from V and 4 bases from J, the gap between germline ends came to 9 bases. CDR1 KGHDR and CDR2 SFDVKD come from the germline V gene. The CDR3 coding sequence is TGTGCCACCAGAGAGGCCGCCACCGGGGAGCTGTTTTTT. Amino acids: CATREAATGELFF.

This clonotype has at least ten counts. The chain employs TRBV20-1 and TRBJ2-5; D gene unclear. Between the trimmed V and J ends, which lost 3 bases and 5 bases, there was a span of 10 bases. From germline, CDR1 is DFQATT and CDR2 SNEGSKA (reference sequence). The CDR3 has 12 amino acids. The CDR3 DNA reads as TGCAGTGCTAGGTCTCCGCGGGAGACCCAGTACTTC. Protein: CSARSPRETQYF.

This clonotype was seen at least ten times. The V gene is TRBV7-4, the J gene TRBJ2-5; 9 bases are a match to TRBD2. The CDR3 contains 18 residues. V trimming: 5 bases; J trimming: 1 base; junction bases outside the gene matches: 14. The V gene's germline CDR1 is SGHVT and CDR2 SQSDAQ. This chain's CDR3 is CASSPYRRLAGPQETQYF. The CDR3 bases are TGTGCCAGCAGCCCATATAGGCGCCTAGCGGGACCCCAAGAGACCCAGTACTTC.

This clonotype was observed at least ten times. The chain uses TRBV4-3 and TRBJ1-3; the match to TRBD1 covers 10 bases. Losses at the gene ends were 4 bases for V and 4 bases for J; bases not matched to a gene: 4. Germline CDR1 is LGHNA and CDR2 is YSLEER. This CDR3 comprises 15 residues. The CDR3: CASSPGTGEGNTIYF. CDR3 bases: TGCGCCAGCAGCCCGGGGACAGGGGAAGGAAACACCATATATTTT.

The genes are TRBV12-3 or TRBV12-4 and TRBJ2-7; tentative D call: TRBD1 (5 bases). Trimming removed 1 base from V and 5 bases from J, with 12 bases in between. The CDR3 is 14 residues long. The CDR3 DNA sequence: TGTGCCAGCAGTTTAGTAGGGGCGGTCGACGAGCAGTACTTC. Its translation is CASSLVGAVDEQYF.

This clonotype was detected a few times. This sequence joins TRBV20-1 and TRBJ2-3; 7 bases map to TRBD2. CDR1 is DFQATT and CDR2 is SNEGSKA in the germline V gene (reference sequence). The V and J ends lost 6 bases and 2 bases, in that order; junction bases with no gene match: 11. The CDR3 is made up of 15 amino acids. CDR3 sequence reads: CSAGGVGFNTDTQYF. DNA for the CDR3: TGCAGTGCGGGAGGGGTCGGCTTTAACACAGATACGCAGTATTTT.

This rearrangement joins TRBV29-1 to TRBJ2-1; 7 positions agree with TRBD1. CDR3 length: 17 residues. Losses at the gene ends were 1 base for V and 0 bases for J; bases not matched to a gene: 9. Germline loops: CDR1 SQVTM, CDR2 ANQGSEA. The CDR3 bases are TGCAGCGTTGAAGGCCGAGCCGGGACAGCCTCCTACAATGAGCAGTTCTTC. This encodes CSVEGRAGTASYNEQFF.

There are many counts of this clonotype. The genes are TRBV6-5 and TRBJ2-7; D is unclear. Germline V gene lookup returns CDR1 MNHEY and CDR2 SVGAGI. This CDR3 comprises 16 residues. V lost 4 bases to trimming and J lost 4 bases, with 20 bases between them. The CDR3 sequence: CASSSPDAESTYEQYF. CDR3 nucleotide sequence: TGTGCCAGCAGTTCCCCGGACGCGGAGTCAACTTACGAGCAGTACTTC.

This clonotype was counted many times. The chain carries TRBV6-1 and TRBJ2-7; D may be TRBD1 (6 bases). This CDR3 spans 15 amino acids. The germline V gene encodes CDR1 MNHNS and CDR2 SASEGT. Between the trimmed V and J ends, which lost 6 bases and 3 bases, there was a span of 18 bases. For the CDR3, the DNA is TGTGCCAGCAGAAACTACCGACAGGCGAACTACGAGCAGTACTTC. This translates into CASRNYRQANYEQYF.

This clonotype has ten or more counts. The chain joins TRBV4-3 to TRBJ2-5; 9 nucleotides agree with TRBD2. Per germline, CDR1 LGHNA and CDR2 YSLEER. The CDR3 has 19 residues. V lost 2 bases to trimming and J lost 5 bases; unmatched junction nucleotides: 18. The CDR3: CASSQLGEGGAGGEETQYF. The CDR3 nucleotides read TGCGCCAGCAGCCAACTAGGGGAGGGGGGAGCGGGAGGAGAGGAGACCCAGTACTTC.

This clonotype was seen at least ten times. The chain carries TRBV9 and TRBJ2-1; D is perhaps TRBD1 or TRBD2 (7 bases each). The CDR3 loop spans 15 amino acids. Trimming removed 6 bases at V and 3 bases at J, with 16 bases between. Per the germline V gene, CDR1 is SGDLS and CDR2 is YYNGEE. The CDR3 nucleotides read TGTGCCAGCACCGCAGGGGGAGGGCACTACAATGAGCAGTTCTTC. Protein: CASTAGGGHYNEQFF.

This clonotype was recorded many times. The chain employs TRBV15 and TRBJ2-2; 7 positions match TRBD1. The CDR3 has 15 amino acids. Germline V gene data show CDR1 as LNHNV and CDR2 as YYDKDF (reference sequence). The trim removed 5 bases at V and 1 base at J, leaving 4 bases unmatched. CDR3 region: CATSLYRGNTGELFF. The CDR3 DNA follows: TGTGCCACCAGCTTATACAGGGGGAACACCGGGGAGCTGTTTTTT. Variable domain in full (rest from reference TRBV15 and TRBJ2-2): DAMVIQNPRYQVTQFGKPVTLSCSQTLNHNVMYWYQQKSSQAPKLLFHYYDKDFNNEADTPDNFQSRRPNTSFCFLDIRSPGLGDTAMYLCATSLYRGNTGELFFGEGSRLTVL.

This clonotype was observed a few times. The chain employs TRBV9 and TRBJ2-3, with unresolved D. V lost 3 bases and J lost 4, with 18 bases in between. The CDR3 length is 16 residues. CDR1 SGDLS and CDR2 YYNGEE come from the germline V gene. For the CDR3, the DNA is TGTGCCAGCAGCGCCGGGCAGTCGAGCATGGCAGATACGCAGTATTTT. This encodes CASSAGQSSMADTQYF.

The table lists this clonotype with many counts. V is TRBV29-1 and J is TRBJ2-5; 10 bases agree with TRBD1. Trimming at V came to 4 bases and at J to 5 bases, leaving 13 bases not matched to a gene. Per the germline V gene, CDR1 is SQVTM and CDR2 is ANQGSEA. The CDR3 runs 16 residues. CDR3 sequence: CSVGTGQGGPPETQYF. As DNA, the CDR3 is TGCAGCGTTGGAACCGGACAGGGGGGACCTCCGGAGACCCAGTACTTC.

This clonotype was observed at least ten times. The chain employs TRBV4-3 and TRBJ1-5; D call uncertain. CDR3 length equals 13 residues. V dropped 1 base and J dropped 3 bases, with 4 bases sitting between them. Germline lookup yields CDR1 LGHNA and CDR2 YSLEER. CDR3 amino acids: CASSQGPNQPQHF. CDR3 DNA sequence: TGCGCCAGCAGCCAAGGTCCCAATCAGCCCCAGCATTTT.

This clonotype was counted ten times or more. The gene calls are TRBV19 and TRBJ2-1, with TRBD2 matching over 11 bases. The CDR3 totals 15 residues. V was pared by 5 bases and J by 5 bases, with 5 bases of the junction left unmatched. In germline, CDR1 is LNHDA, CDR2 SQIVND (reference sequence). Here the CDR3 reads CASSFGTSGHNEQFF. CDR3 bases: TGTGCCAGTAGTTTCGGGACTAGCGGACACAATGAGCAGTTCTTC.